The 28 T cell receptor beta chains given below trace back to one sample, sequenced in a study of blood T cell repertoires in COVID-19. Assay: immunoSEQ multiplex PCR; the TCRdb copy retains only in-frame clones and omits some. The data hold 65,000 to 95,000 clones, with around 82% observed a single time. Sequences were obtained from peripheral blood. Receptors were obtained from a man in his 60s with COVID-19, enrolled during active disease.

V usage is TRBV19 and J usage is TRBJ1-2; no clear D gene. The CDR3 runs to 14 residues. Deletions cut 3 bases from V and 5 bases from J, with 13 bases between. Germline lookup yields CDR1 LNHDA and CDR2 SQIVND (reference sequence). CDR3 protein: CASSIGASGYGYTF. The DNA for the CDR3 is TGTGCCAGTAGTATTGGAGCTTCGGGGTATGGCTACACCTTC.

The chain links TRBV2 to TRBJ2-2, with 8 positions matching TRBD1. The germline CDR1 and CDR2 sequences are SNHLY and FYNNEI. V shed 5 bases and J 7 bases; nucleotides not matched to a gene: 9. There are 15 residues in the CDR3. The CDR3 loop is CASSLGQAVDGELFF. The CDR3, as DNA: TGTGCCAGCAGTCTGGGACAGGCCGTCGACGGGGAGCTGTTTTTT.

CDR3 sequence reads: CATSGTRSSEQFF. Here the CDR3 DNA reads TGTGCCACCTCCGGGACTAGATCATCCGAGCAGTTCTTC. The chain employs TRBV6-5 and TRBJ2-1, with 8 bases identical to TRBD2. This CDR3 contains 13 residues. Germline V lookup: CDR1 MNHEY, CDR2 SVGAGI. Trimming at V came to 10 bases and at J to 10 bases, leaving 12 bases not matched to a gene.

The chain joins TRBV6-5 to TRBJ1-4; possible D gene TRBD1, 5 bases. Trimming shortened V by 7 bases and J by 7 bases, and 16 bases separated the two germline ends. CDR1 MNHEY and CDR2 SVGAGI come from the germline V gene. CDR3 length: 14 amino acids. The CDR3, as DNA: TGTGCCAGCACCCTTTCAGGGATGGTTGAAAAACTGTTTTTT. Protein: CASTLSGMVEKLFF.

This rearrangement joins TRBV19 to TRBJ1-2, with D possibly TRBD1 on 5 matching bases. V dropped 4 bases and J dropped 0 bases, with 9 bases sitting between them. The CDR3 is made up of 14 amino acids. Germline V gives CDR1 LNHDA, CDR2 SQIVND (reference sequence). CDR3 in amino acids: CASSTGLTNYGYTF. DNA of the CDR3: TGTGCCAGTAGTACGGGACTGACTAACTATGGCTACACCTTC.

The rearrangement joins TRBV3-1 (or the pseudogene TRBV3-2) to TRBJ2-2; D uncertain. V shed 3 bases and J shed 8 bases, with 4 bases lying between them. The germline gives CDR1 LGHDT, CDR2 YNNKEL (reference sequence). CDR3 length: 11 amino acids. The chain's CDR3 is CASSQRGELFF. The DNA of the CDR3 is TGTGCCAGCAGCCAGAGGGGGGAGCTGTTTTTT.

A few counts support this clone. This chain uses TRBV7-9 with TRBJ2-1, with TRBD2 matching over 7 bases. Germline CDR1 is SEHNR and CDR2 is FQNEAQ (reference sequence). V gave up 5 bases and J gave up 7 bases; unmatched junction bases: 11. CDR3 length: 15 amino acids. CDR3 residues: CASSGRTSTPNEQFF. CDR3 DNA: TGTGCCAGCAGCGGACGGACTAGTACCCCTAATGAGCAGTTCTTC.

V and J are TRBV7-2 and TRBJ1-1; D may be TRBD1 (6 bases). The CDR3 is 17 residues long. Germline V lookup: CDR1 SGHTA, CDR2 FQGNSA. V was trimmed by 6 bases and J by 1 base, leaving 21 bases between them. The CDR3 protein is CASRTGTWGTQNTEAFF. CDR3 bases: TGTGCCAGCAGGACCGGGACATGGGGGACCCAGAACACTGAAGCTTTCTTT. The whole variable domain, filled in from reference TRBV7-2 and TRBJ1-1, reads GAGVSQSPSNKVTEKGKDVELRCDPISGHTALYWYRQSLGQGLEFLIYFQGNSAPDKSGLPSDRFSAERTGGSVSTLTIQRTQQEDSAVYLCASRTGTWGTQNTEAFFGQGTRLTVV.

This chain uses TRBV6-5 with TRBJ1-6; a weak D match, TRBD1 (6 bases). The germline V and J ends were trimmed by 0 bases and 10 bases, with 16 bases remaining between them. CDR1 and CDR2 (germline): MNHEY, SVGAGI. The CDR3 has 16 residues. This CDR3 reads CASSYSGRGFQSPLHF. The CDR3 region has the DNA TGTGCCAGCAGTTACTCGGGCAGGGGATTCCAATCACCCCTCCACTTT.

V gene TRBV7-8 combines with J gene TRBJ1-2; 7 positions match TRBD1. V lost 1 base to trimming and J lost 6 bases; unmatched junction nucleotides: 11. This CDR3 has 16 residues. The V gene's germline CDR1 is SGHVS and CDR2 FQNEAQ. The CDR3: CASSLGGTVPKDGYTF. CDR3 DNA: TGTGCCAGCAGCTTAGGGGGGACAGTTCCGAAGGATGGCTACACCTTC. Looking up the rest from reference TRBV7-8 and TRBJ1-2 gives the full variable domain: GAGVSQSPRYKVAKRGQDVALRCDPISGHVSLFWYQQALGQGPEFLTYFQNEAQLDKSGLPSDRFFAERPEGSVSTLKIQRTQQEDSAVYLCASSLGGTVPKDGYTFGSGTRLTVV.

The V gene is TRBV19, the J gene TRBJ1-3, with D possibly being TRBD1 (5 bases). Between the trimmed V and J ends, which lost 6 bases and 7 bases, there was a span of 7 bases. Germline V CDR1 and CDR2: LNHDA, SQIVND (reference sequence). CDR3 size: 11 residues. CDR3 in amino acids: CASRQANTIYF. Written as DNA, the CDR3 is TGTGCCAGTAGACAGGCGAACACCATATATTTT.

The rearrangement joins TRBV5-1 to TRBJ2-7; 11 nucleotides line up with TRBD2. J gave up 6 bases and V 0 bases, and 2 bases lay outside the gene matches. This CDR3 is 14 amino acids long. From germline, CDR1 is SGHRS and CDR2 YFSETQ. CDR3 in amino acids: CASSLGGTSGEQYF. CDR3 nucleotides: TGCGCCAGCAGCTTGGGGGGGACTAGCGGCGAGCAGTACTTC.

This rearrangement joins TRBV4-3 to TRBJ1-3; no clear D. The CDR3 is 15 residues long. The ends were cut back, 0 bases at V and 1 base at J, with 7 bases in the middle. Germline lookup yields CDR1 LGHNA and CDR2 YSLEER. CDR3 protein: CASSQDIGSGNTIYF. Here the CDR3 DNA reads TGCGCCAGCAGCCAAGATATCGGGTCTGGAAACACCATATATTTT.

The chain has TRBV7-6 and TRBJ2-1; maybe TRBD1 (6 bases). Germline V gene lookup returns CDR1 SGHVS and CDR2 FNYEAQ. This CDR3 has 16 amino acids. Trimming removed 4 bases at V and 0 bases at J, with 13 bases between. Written as DNA, the CDR3 is TGTGCCAGCAGCTACAAGACAGGCGGCTCCTACAATGAGCAGTTCTTC. Its translation: CASSYKTGGSYNEQFF. Full variable domain (rest looked up from reference TRBV7-6 and TRBJ2-1): GAGVSQSPRYKVTKRGQDVALRCDPISGHVSLYWYRQALGQGPEFLTYFNYEAQQDKSGLPNDRFSAERPEGSISTLTIQRTEQRDSAMYRCASSYKTGGSYNEQFFGPGTRLTVL.

The chain couples TRBV3-1 (or the pseudogene TRBV3-2) to TRBJ1-6; 9 nucleotides line up with TRBD1. The J segment lost 6 bases and the V segment lost 2 bases, leaving 5 bases of the junction unmatched. CDR1 and CDR2 from the germline V gene are LGHDT and YNNKEL (reference sequence). There are 16 residues in the CDR3. CDR3 sequence: CASSQRDRAINSPLHF. Written as DNA, the CDR3 is TGTGCCAGCAGCCAACGGGACAGGGCGATTAATTCACCCCTCCACTTT.

The chain is built from TRBV18 and TRBJ2-1, with 8 bases that match TRBD2. The germline V gene encodes CDR1 KGHSH and CDR2 LQKENI. The V and J ends lost 3 bases and 4 bases, in that order; junction bases with no gene match: 2. The CDR3 length is 14 residues. The CDR3 spells CASSPSGEYNEQFF. The CDR3 DNA reads TGTGCCAGCTCACCTAGCGGGGAATACAATGAGCAGTTCTTC.

This chain joins TRBV6-5 and TRBJ2-1; 8 bases match TRBD2. Trimming cost V 0 bases and J 4 bases; bases outside gene matches: 5. CDR1 is MNHEY, CDR2 SVGAGI, per germline. The CDR3 is 16 amino acids. In DNA, the CDR3 is TGTGCCAGCAGTTACTCCATAGCGGGGCTTTACAATGAGCAGTTCTTC. Translation: CASSYSIAGLYNEQFF.

CDR3 in amino acids: CASSLGGLAPYEQYF. CDR3 nucleotide sequence: TGCGCCAGCAGCTTGGGGGGACTCGCGCCCTACGAGCAGTACTTC. The chain uses TRBV5-1 and TRBJ2-7; D is perhaps TRBD2 (6 bases). V was pared by 0 bases and J by 2 bases, with 12 bases between. This CDR3 contains 15 residues. The germline gives CDR1 SGHRS, CDR2 YFSETQ.

This clone was found once. The CDR3 DNA reads TGTGCCAGCAGTGAAAGCGGACAGGGCTATGAAAAACTGTTTTTT. This sequence encodes CASSESGQGYEKLFF. The chain uses TRBV25-1 and TRBJ1-4, with 8 bases that match TRBD1. CDR3 size: 15 residues. Germline CDR1 and CDR2: MGHDK and SYGVNS. The trim removed 2 bases at V and 6 bases at J, leaving 5 bases unmatched.

The chain joins TRBV5-1 to TRBJ2-1, with 9 positions matching TRBD2. After removal of 2 bases from V and 12 bases from J, the junction contained 9 bases not matched to a gene. The CDR3 runs to 14 residues. Germline V gene sequence: CDR1 SGHRS, CDR2 YFSETQ. CDR3: CASSFGGGAIGQFF. The CDR3 DNA reads as TGCGCCAGCAGCTTTGGCGGGGGGGCCATTGGGCAGTTCTTC.

This rearrangement joins TRBV5-1 to TRBJ1-4; 11 nucleotides align to TRBD1. CDR3 length: 15 residues. V lost 6 bases to trimming and J lost 8 bases; unmatched junction nucleotides: 9. Germline lookup yields CDR1 SGHRS and CDR2 YFSETQ. CDR3 nucleotides: TGCGCCAGCACTCCCGCCGGGACAGGGGGGGAAAAACTGTTTTTT. This codes for CASTPAGTGGEKLFF.

Note on this clone: Other nucleotide sequences from this sample produce the same CDR3. This chain links TRBV2 with TRBJ1-5, with a weak D call TRBD1 (5 bases). This CDR3 comprises 12 residues. V lost 6 bases, J lost 4 bases, and 7 bases lay in between. Germline V gene sequence: CDR1 SNHLY, CDR2 FYNNEI. In DNA form, the CDR3 reads TGTGCCAGCAGGGGGGGGAATCAGCCCCAGCATTTT. It specifies CASRGGNQPQHF.

This clone has just a few counts. The gene calls are TRBV19 and TRBJ1-5; possibly TRBD1 for D (5 bases). CDR1 and CDR2 from the germline V gene are LNHDA and SQIVND (reference sequence). V was pared by 4 bases and J by 5 bases, with 9 bases between. The CDR3 consists of 13 residues. The CDR3 protein is CASSRQPDQPQHF. The CDR3 region has the DNA TGTGCCAGTAGTAGACAGCCCGATCAGCCCCAGCATTTT. Full variable domain (outside the CDR3, taken from reference TRBV19 and TRBJ1-5): DGGITQSPKYLFRKEGQNVTLSCEQNLNHDAMYWYRQDPGQGLRLIYYSQIVNDFQKGDIAEGYSVSREKKESFPLTVTSAQKNPTAFYLCASSRQPDQPQHFGDGTRLSIL.

The gene calls are TRBV7-9 and TRBJ2-5; 7 positions agree with TRBD2. The J segment lost 6 bases and the V segment lost 5 bases, leaving 9 bases of the junction unmatched. CDR3 length equals 14 residues. The germline CDR1 and CDR2 sequences are SEHNR and FQNEAQ (reference sequence). The CDR3 nucleotides are TGTGCCAGCAGCGCGGGACTACCTCTAAAGACCCAGTACTTC. Translated, it gives CASSAGLPLKTQYF.

The chain links TRBV7-8 to TRBJ1-2; TRBD1 might be the D (6 bases). The CDR3 sequence is 13 residues long. Germline lookup yields CDR1 SGHVS and CDR2 FQNEAQ. The V gene lost 5 bases and the J gene lost 7 bases, with 14 bases spanning the gap. CDR3 sequence: CASSRDTASGYTF. The CDR3 bases are TGTGCCAGCAGCCGGGACACAGCCAGTGGCTACACCTTC.

The genes are TRBV11-2 and TRBJ1-4, with a tentative D call TRBD1 (5 bases). The CDR3 runs 17 residues. Germline V gives CDR1 SGHAT, CDR2 FQNNGV. Trimming shortened V by 6 bases and J by 1 base, and 18 bases separated the two germline ends. CDR3 sequence (DNA): TGTGCCAGCAGGCATGGGACTGGACGGAGAACTAATGAAAAACTGTTTTTT. Its protein is CASRHGTGRRTNEKLFF.

The J gene is TRBJ2-1, the V gene TRBV7-9; 12 bases match TRBD2. Germline loops: CDR1 SEHNR, CDR2 FQNEAQ (reference sequence). The CDR3 runs to 19 residues. The V and J ends lost 2 bases and 4 bases, in that order; junction bases with no gene match: 12. CDR3 coding DNA: TGTGCCAGCAGCTTACAAGGAGGAACTAGCGGGGGGACTTACAATGAGCAGTTCTTC. This encodes CASSLQGGTSGGTYNEQFF. Drawing the rest from reference TRBV7-9 and TRBJ2-1, the complete variable domain is DTGVSQNPRHKITKRGQNVTFRCDPISEHNRLYWYRQTLGQGPEFLTYFQNEAQLEKSRLLSDRFSAERPKGSFSTLEIQRTEQGDSAMYLCASSLQGGTSGGTYNEQFFGPGTRLTVL.

The chain has TRBV18 and TRBJ1-5; 8 bases agree with TRBD1. Germline trimming cut 3 bases from V and 5 bases from J; bases unmatched to any gene: 9. There are 16 residues in the CDR3. In germline, CDR1 is KGHSH, CDR2 LQKENI. The CDR3 sequence: CASSPRPGQGDQPQHF. CDR3 nucleotides: TGTGCCAGCTCACCGCGGCCCGGACAGGGCGATCAGCCCCAGCATTTT.